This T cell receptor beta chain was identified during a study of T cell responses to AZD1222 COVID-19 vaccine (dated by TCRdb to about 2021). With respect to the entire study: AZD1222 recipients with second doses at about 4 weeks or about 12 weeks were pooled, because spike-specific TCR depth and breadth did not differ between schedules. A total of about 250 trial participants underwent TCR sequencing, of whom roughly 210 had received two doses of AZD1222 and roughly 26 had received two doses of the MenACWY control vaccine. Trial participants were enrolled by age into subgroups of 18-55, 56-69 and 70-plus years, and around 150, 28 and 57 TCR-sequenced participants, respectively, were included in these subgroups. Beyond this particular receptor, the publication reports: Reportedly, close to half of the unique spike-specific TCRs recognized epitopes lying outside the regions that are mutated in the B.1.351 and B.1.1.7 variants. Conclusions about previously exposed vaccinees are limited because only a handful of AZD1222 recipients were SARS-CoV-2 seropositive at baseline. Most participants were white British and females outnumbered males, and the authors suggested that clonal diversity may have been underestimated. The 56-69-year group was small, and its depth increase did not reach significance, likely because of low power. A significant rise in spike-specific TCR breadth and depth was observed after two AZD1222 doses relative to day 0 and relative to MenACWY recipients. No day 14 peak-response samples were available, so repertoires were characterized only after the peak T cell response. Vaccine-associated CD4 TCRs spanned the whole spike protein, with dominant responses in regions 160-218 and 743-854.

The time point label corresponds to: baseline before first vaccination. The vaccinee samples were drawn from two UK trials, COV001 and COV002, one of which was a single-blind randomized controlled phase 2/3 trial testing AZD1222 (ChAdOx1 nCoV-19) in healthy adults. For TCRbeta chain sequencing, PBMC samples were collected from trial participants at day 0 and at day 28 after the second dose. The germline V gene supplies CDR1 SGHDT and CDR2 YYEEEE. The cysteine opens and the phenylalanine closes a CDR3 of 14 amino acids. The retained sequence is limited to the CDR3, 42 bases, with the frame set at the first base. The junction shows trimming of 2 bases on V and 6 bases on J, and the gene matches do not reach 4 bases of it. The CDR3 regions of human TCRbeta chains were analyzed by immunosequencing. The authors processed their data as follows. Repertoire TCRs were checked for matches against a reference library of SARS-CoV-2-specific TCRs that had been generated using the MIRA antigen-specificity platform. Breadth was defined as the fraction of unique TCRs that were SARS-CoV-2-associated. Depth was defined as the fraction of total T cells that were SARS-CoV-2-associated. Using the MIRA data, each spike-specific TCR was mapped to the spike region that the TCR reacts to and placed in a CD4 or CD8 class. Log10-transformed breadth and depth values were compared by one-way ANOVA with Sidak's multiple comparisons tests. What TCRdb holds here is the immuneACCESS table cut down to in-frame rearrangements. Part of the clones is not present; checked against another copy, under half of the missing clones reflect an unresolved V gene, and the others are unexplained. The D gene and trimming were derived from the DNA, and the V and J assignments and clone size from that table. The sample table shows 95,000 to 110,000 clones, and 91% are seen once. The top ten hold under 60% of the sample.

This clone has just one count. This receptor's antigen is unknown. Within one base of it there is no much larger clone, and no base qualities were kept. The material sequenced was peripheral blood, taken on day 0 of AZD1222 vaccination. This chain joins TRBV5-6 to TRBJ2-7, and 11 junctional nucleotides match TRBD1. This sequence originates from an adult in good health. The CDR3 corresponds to CASSFPGQGGEQYF. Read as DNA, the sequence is TGTGCCAGCAGCTTCCCGGGACAGGGGGGCGAGCAGTACTTC.